The present T cell receptor (beta chain) was sequenced within a study of cytomegalovirus exposure and HLA in healthy donors. Study context: The 120 or so validation repertoires used a platform that matched the one used for the approximately 670 first-cohort repertoires, as a later analysis reported.

Produced via immunoSEQ multiplex PCR; TCRdb's table is partial and in-frame only. The data contain more than 95,000 clones, about 83% of them seen just once; the ten biggest clones take up around 5%. This CDR3 contains 15 residues. The V end was cut by 10 bases, the J end by 0 bases, with 16 bases between. In germline, CDR1 is ENHRY, CDR2 SYGVKD. The sequencing input was PBMCs. The TCR originated in a man in his late teens or twenties in good health and CMV-seronegative. The chain couples TRBV10-3 to TRBJ1-3; perhaps TRBD1 as D (6 bases). CDR3 amino acids: CATATGGPSGNTIYF. CDR3 coding DNA: TGTGCCACCGCGACAGGCGGCCCCTCTGGAAACACCATATATTTT.